This TCR beta chain came from a study of T cells in Graves' hyperthyroidism and ophthalmopathy. The overall study: Blood was drawn when the patient was first diagnosed and still untreated.

Patients having uncontrolled infection, another autoimmune disease, pregnancy or lactation were not included. Used for diagnoses were clinical symptoms, serum thyroxine and TRAb, thyroid ultrasound and orbital computed tomography. The PBMCs were taken from less than 11 ml of fresh peripheral blood. TCR beta CDR3 sequences were amplified from RNA transcripts. TCR CDR3 regions were first amplified by RT-PCR with HTBI primers. TCRdb re-derived calls from the multiplex PCR reads in MiXCR, one entry per CDR3 protein. Here the sample spans a few hundred thousand distinct CDR3 sequences, about a fifth being singletons. This clonotype showed up many times. V dropped 5 bases and J dropped 5; count of bases not matched to a gene: 5. The CDR3 totals 13 residues. The germline V gene encodes CDR1 SGHNT and CDR2 YENEEA.

This sequence originates from a man between 18 and 35 years old with Graves' ophthalmopathy. Sequencing was done on a sample of blood. The J gene is TRBJ2-5, the V gene TRBV11-3, with TRBD1 matching over 7 bases. The CDR3 here is CASSRGHGETQYF. CDR3 nucleotides: TGTGCCAGCAGCAGGGGGCATGGGGAGACCCAGTACTTC.